Sequencing of this TCR beta chain was carried out in a study of T-cell reconstitution after alpha-beta-depleted transplantation in children. Whole-study findings and limits: One year post-transplant, T-cell counts and diversity were largely derived from T cells produced anew. After transplant, at about two months, alpha-beta T cells were reportedly derived from several hundred expanded graft clones. Some patients showed high day-60 TCRbeta diversity, which derived from surviving recipient T cells and thymic progenitors.

Library preparation (for TCRbeta) was performed with unique molecular identifiers. TCRdb re-called the PCR reads with MiXCR, one entry per CDR3 protein. The table includes some 310,000 distinct CDR3 sequences, around 25% detected once. Trimming took 7 bases from V and 1 from J, leaving 13 bases between them. The CDR3 totals 14 residues. As to this clonotype: Antigen: not known.

The sequences come from PBMCs, mostly from graft donor cells, collected 180 days after TCRalphabeta/CD19-depleted stem cell transplant. This clonotype originated in a male patient younger than 18 who had a stem cell transplant for acute lymphoblastic leukemia, so the T cells may come from the graft donor. The chain combines TRBV12-3 or TRBV12-4 with TRBJ1-1, with a tentative D call TRBD1 (5 bases). This CDR3 is CASINFQGNTEAFF. Written as DNA, the CDR3 is TGTGCCAGCATTAACTTTCAGGGGAACACTGAAGCTTTCTTT.